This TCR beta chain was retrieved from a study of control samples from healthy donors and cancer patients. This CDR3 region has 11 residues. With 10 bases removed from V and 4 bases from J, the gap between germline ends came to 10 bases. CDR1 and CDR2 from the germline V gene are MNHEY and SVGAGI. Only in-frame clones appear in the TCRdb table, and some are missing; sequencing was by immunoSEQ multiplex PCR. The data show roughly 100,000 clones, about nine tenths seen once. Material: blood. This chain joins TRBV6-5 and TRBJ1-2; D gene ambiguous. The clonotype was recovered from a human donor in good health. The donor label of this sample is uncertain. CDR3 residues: CATSGVYGYTF. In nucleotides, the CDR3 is TGTGCCACCTCAGGTGTCTATGGCTACACCTTC.